This T cell receptor beta chain was captured in a study of a mutant IDH1 vaccine in newly diagnosed glioma. Looking at the study overall: Patients underwent eight vaccinations, which took place in weeks 1, 3, 5, 7, 11, 15, 19 and 23. The start of vaccination came 4-6 weeks after radiotherapy alone, or with temozolomide cycles.

Noted time point: week 11, during vaccination. Every vaccine dose comprised 300 ug of mutant IDH1 20-mer peptide plus topical imiquimod. Donors had new IDH1-mutant astrocytomas of WHO grade 3 or 4 (ATRX-lost). The protocol was immunoSEQ multiplex PCR, while the TCRdb copy is restricted to in-frame clones and leaves out a portion. The sample lists under 40,000 clones; 78% were seen once. A remark on this clone: Its specificity is not known.

The V segment lost 7 bases and the J segment 0 bases; nucleotides outside the gene matches: 8. The CDR3 totals 15 residues. CDR1 and CDR2 (germline): SGHRS, YFSETQ. Specimen: PBMCs, collected from a glioma patient whose treatment included an IDH1 peptide vaccine. The genes are TRBV5-1 and TRBJ2-3; TRBD2 matches at 7 bases. This TCR derives from a young man with glioma. The CDR3 reads CASSTLAASTDTQYF. In DNA form, the CDR3 reads TGCGCCAGCTCGACTCTAGCGGCTAGCACAGATACGCAGTATTTT.